A single sample gave rise to the 9 T cell receptor beta chains below, sequenced in a study of CD8+CD57+ T cells in acquired aplastic anemia. Genomic DNA served as template for TCR beta VDJ and CDR3 profiling. TCRdb called the reads again in MiXCR, with one record for every CDR3 protein. In the table there are some 130,000 distinct CDR3 sequences, about 40% of which are singletons. The sample taken for sequencing was sorted CD4+, CD8+, or CD8+CD57+ T cells (not recorded which) from PBMCs. All receptors come from a human donor in good health, serving as a control.

This clonotype appeared a few times. The rearrangement joins TRBV24-1 to TRBJ1-1, with D unresolved. V was cut by 3 bases and J by 9 bases, with 7 bases left in between. This CDR3 has 11 residues. Germline loops: CDR1 KGHDR, CDR2 SFDVKD. The CDR3 region is CATSDGWKAFF. The CDR3 nucleotides are TGTGCCACCAGTGATGGATGGAAAGCTTTCTTT.

The chain is built from TRBV5-1 and TRBJ2-2; 7 bases align to TRBD1. CDR1 SGHRS and CDR2 YFSETQ come from the germline V gene. The V and J ends lost 2 bases and 3 bases, in that order; junction bases with no gene match: 4. The CDR3 sequence is 15 residues long. The CDR3 protein is CASSFDRADTGELFF. The CDR3, as DNA: TGCGCCAGCAGCTTTGACAGGGCGGACACCGGGGAGCTGTTTTTT.

This clonotype was recorded many times. The chain links TRBV2 to TRBJ1-2; 10 bases map to TRBD1. Trimming took 1 base from V and 1 from J; bases not matched to a gene: 0. This CDR3 comprises 15 residues. Germline values: CDR1 SNHLY, CDR2 FYNNEI. CDR3 loop: CASSEGTGGNYGYTF. The CDR3 DNA is TGTGCCAGCAGTGAAGGGACAGGGGGTAACTATGGCTACACCTTC.

This clonotype was seen ten or more times. The CDR3 does not close with the conserved phenylalanine or tryptophan, likely indicating a read error. The V and J genes are TRBV10-1 and TRBJ2-5; 12 bases match TRBD2. The CDR3 covers 14 residues. J lost 9 bases, V lost 0 bases, and 2 bases had no gene match. Germline assignment: CDR1 WNHNN and CDR2 SYGVQD (reference sequence). For the CDR3, the DNA is TGCGCCAGCAGTGAGTCGACTAGCGGGGGACCCCAGTACTCC. This encodes CASSESTSGGPQYS.

This clonotype came up a few times. A much larger clone differs by one base, so this may be a read error. This chain joins TRBV2 and TRBJ2-7; tentatively, D is TRBD2 (6 bases). Germline CDR1 reads SNHLY; CDR2 reads FYNNEI. The CDR3 contains 16 residues. CDR3 in amino acids: CASSVGGSFSSYEQHF. The CDR3, as DNA: TGTGCCAGCAGTGTGGGGGGATCATTCTCTTCCTACGAGCAGCACTTC.

This clonotype was seen many times. The rearrangement uses TRBV29-1 and TRBJ2-7, with D perhaps TRBD1 (6 bases). Germline lookup yields CDR1 SQVTM and CDR2 ANQGSEA. The CDR3 is made up of 14 amino acids. V shed 7 bases and J shed 2 bases, with 18 bases lying between them. The CDR3 is CSARGARDTYEQYF. CDR3 nucleotide sequence: TGCAGCGCCCGCGGCGCCCGGGACACCTACGAGCAGTACTTC.

In its sample, this clonotype was seen many times. V is TRBV20-1 and J is TRBJ2-5; 10 bases map to TRBD2. The CDR3 consists of 14 residues. The J segment lost 5 bases and the V segment lost 6 bases, leaving 9 bases of the junction unmatched. Germline CDR1 is DFQATT and CDR2 is SNEGSKA (reference sequence). The CDR3 sequence: CSATHGTSDETQYF. Written as DNA, the CDR3 is TGCAGTGCCACCCACGGGACTAGCGACGAGACCCAGTACTTC.

The chain couples TRBV25-1 to TRBJ2-2; the match to TRBD1 covers 9 bases. V dropped 7 bases and J dropped 5; count of bases not matched to a gene: 5. The CDR3 sequence is 14 residues long. Germline assignment: CDR1 MGHDK and CDR2 SYGVNS. CDR3 in amino acids: CASKPGQGTGELFF. The CDR3 nucleotides read TGTGCCAGCAAGCCGGGACAGGGTACCGGGGAGCTGTTTTTT. The whole variable domain, remainder taken from reference TRBV25-1 and TRBJ2-2, is EADIYQTPRYLVIGTGKKITLECSQTMGHDKMYWYQQDPGMELHLIHYSYGVNSTEKGDLSSESTVSRIRTEHFPLTLESARPSHTSQYLCASKPGQGTGELFFGEGSRLTVL.

This clonotype has at least ten counts. This chain links TRBV18 with TRBJ2-7; possibly TRBD1 for D (5 bases). From germline, CDR1 is KGHSH and CDR2 LQKENI. The V end lost 4 bases, the J end lost 5 bases, and 18 bases lay between the germline ends. The CDR3 extends over 15 amino acids. The CDR3 loop is CASSLIRVLIDEQYF. The CDR3 DNA reads TGTGCCAGCTCACTGATCAGGGTTCTAATCGACGAGCAGTACTTC.